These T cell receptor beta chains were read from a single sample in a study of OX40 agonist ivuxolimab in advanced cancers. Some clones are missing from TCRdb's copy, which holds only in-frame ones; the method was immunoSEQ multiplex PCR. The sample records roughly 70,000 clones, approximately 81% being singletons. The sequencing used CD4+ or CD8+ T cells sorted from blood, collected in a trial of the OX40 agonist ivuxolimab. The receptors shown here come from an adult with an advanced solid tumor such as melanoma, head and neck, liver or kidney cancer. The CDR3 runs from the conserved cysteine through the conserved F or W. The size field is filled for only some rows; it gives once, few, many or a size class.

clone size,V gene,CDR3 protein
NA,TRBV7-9,CAGLAGGRDTQYF
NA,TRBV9,CASSPRRGPDTQYF
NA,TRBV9,CASSPLGGLTSTDTQYF
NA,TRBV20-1,CSAGDSQIF
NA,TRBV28,CASSSHNPGTSGGIF
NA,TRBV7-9,CASSSRKMPNEKLFF
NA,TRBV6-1,CASTEQGESGNTIYF
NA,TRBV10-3,CAIGQTNSNQPQHF
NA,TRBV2,CASNPIQQVGYDYTF
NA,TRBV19,CASRARLEEKLFF
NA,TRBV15,CATSGSGVETNYGYTF
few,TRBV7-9,CASSFRTSGYNEQFF
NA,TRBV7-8,CASSLAESGNQPQHF
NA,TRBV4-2,CASSQEETQYF
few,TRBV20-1,CSARFETQYF
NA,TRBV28,CASGSDSDNEQFF
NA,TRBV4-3,CASSQQGGDYGYTF
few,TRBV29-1,CSVVPLGRYRAFF
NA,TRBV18,CASSPKVEEKLFF
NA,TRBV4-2,CASSRDITSNQPQHF
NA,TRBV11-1,CASSQGNRGAQETQYF
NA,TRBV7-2,CASSLGLAGGVIQYF
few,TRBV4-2,CASSPNAASGIYEQFF
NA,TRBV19,CASSIGTGNSPLHF
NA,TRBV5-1,CASSRTSGINEQFF
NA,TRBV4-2,CASSPDGSNQPQHF
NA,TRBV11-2,CASKFSNSNYGYTF
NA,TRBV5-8,CASSLEGARTNGYTF
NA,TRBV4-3,CASSQDRVGGYTF
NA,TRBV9,CASSVAGGGTEAFF
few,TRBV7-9,CASSLTGLYEQYF
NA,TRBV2,CAGQREVLYEQYF
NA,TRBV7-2,CASSLEGTSGSYEQYF
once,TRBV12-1,CASRRTGGTMKQFF
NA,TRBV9,CASSPPGASGARTDTQYF
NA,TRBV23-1,CASSQRRADTQYF
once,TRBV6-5,CASRETSGRGMTQYF
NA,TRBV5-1,CASSFQGLDEQFF
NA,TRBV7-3,CASSLMGGSVQEQFF
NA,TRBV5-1,CASSLTSRGEKLFF
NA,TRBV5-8,CASSSLAAGDNVLTF
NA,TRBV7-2,CASSLGWGGGRGADTQYF
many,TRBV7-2,CASSFGTVVSSNQPQHF
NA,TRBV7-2,CASSWSSDSNQPQHF
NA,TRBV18,CASSPGTEYNQPQHF
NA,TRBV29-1,CSVIPIQSTDTQYF
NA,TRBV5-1,CASSLAIGIQPQHF
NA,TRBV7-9,CASSLGVGDPNEKLFF
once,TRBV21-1,CATTVIRTDTQYF
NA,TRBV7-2,CASSPNKFSPLHF
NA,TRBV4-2,CASSQEVPSGGRTDTQYF
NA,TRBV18,CASSPFQSGQFNNEQFF
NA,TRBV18,CASSSSQGASNQPQHF